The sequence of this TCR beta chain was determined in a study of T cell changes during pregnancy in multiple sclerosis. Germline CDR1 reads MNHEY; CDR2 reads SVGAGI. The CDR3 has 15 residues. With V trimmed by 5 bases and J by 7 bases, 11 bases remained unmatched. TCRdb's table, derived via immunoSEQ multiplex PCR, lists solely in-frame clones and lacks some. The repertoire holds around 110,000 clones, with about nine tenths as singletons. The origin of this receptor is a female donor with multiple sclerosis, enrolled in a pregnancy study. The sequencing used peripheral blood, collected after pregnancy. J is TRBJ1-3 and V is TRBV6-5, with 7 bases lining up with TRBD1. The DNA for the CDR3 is TGTGCCAGCAGTACCCCGGGACAGCTCTCGAACACCATATATTTT. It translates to CASSTPGQLSNTIYF.